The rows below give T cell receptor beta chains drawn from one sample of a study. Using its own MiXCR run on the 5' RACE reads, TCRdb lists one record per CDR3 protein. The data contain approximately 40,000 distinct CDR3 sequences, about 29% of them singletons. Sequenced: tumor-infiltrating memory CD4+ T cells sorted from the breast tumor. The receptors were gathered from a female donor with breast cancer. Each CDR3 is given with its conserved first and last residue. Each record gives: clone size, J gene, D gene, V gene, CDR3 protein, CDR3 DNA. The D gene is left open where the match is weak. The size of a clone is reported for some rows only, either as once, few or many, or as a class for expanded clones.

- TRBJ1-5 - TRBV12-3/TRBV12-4 CASTGRGNQPLHF TGTGCCAGCACCGGGAGGGGGAATCAGCCCCTGCATTTT
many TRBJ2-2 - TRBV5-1 CASSLAGELFF TGCGCCAGCAGCTTGGCCGGGGAGCTGTTTTTT
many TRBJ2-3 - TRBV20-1 CSASLGAGQGTQYF TGCAGTGCCTCCCTGGGGGCGGGGCAAGGTACGCAGTATTTT
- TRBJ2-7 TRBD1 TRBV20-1 CSARVQGEGYEQYF TGCAGTGCTAGGGTTCAGGGGGAAGGCTACGAGCAGTACTTC
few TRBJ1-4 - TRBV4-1 CASSQVGGHELFF TGCGCCAGCAGCCAAGTGGGGGGACATGAACTGTTTTTT
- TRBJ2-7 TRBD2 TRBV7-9 CASSLVQGSGSYEQYF TGTGCCAGCAGCTTAGTCCAGGGTAGCGGGAGTTACGAGCAGTACTTC
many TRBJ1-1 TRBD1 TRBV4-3 CASSQSATGWINTEAFF TGCGCCAGCAGCCAATCTGCGACAGGGTGGATAAACACTGAAGCTTTCTTT
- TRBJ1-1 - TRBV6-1 CASREGGKIEAFF TGTGCCAGCAGAGAAGGGGGAAAGATTGAAGCTTTCTTT
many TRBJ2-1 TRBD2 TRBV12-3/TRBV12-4 CASRPLAGNGEQFF TGTGCCAGCAGGCCACTAGCGGGTAACGGTGAGCAGTTCTTC
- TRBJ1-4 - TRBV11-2 CASSLDMSRHNEKLFF TGTGCCAGCAGCTTAGATATGTCGAGGCACAATGAAAAACTGTTTTTT
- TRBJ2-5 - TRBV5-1 CASSLPRRETQYF TGCGCCAGCAGCTTACCTAGAAGAGAGACCCAGTACTTC
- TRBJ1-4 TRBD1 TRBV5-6 CASSLFVTGDEKLFF TGTGCCAGCAGCTTGTTCGTGACAGGGGATGAAAAACTGTTTTTT
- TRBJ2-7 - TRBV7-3 CASSRDQGYEQYF TGTGCCAGCAGCCGCGACCAGGGCTACGAGCAGTACTTC
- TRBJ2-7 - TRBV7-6 CASSPPTSPFPGEQYF TGTGCCAGCAGCCCCCCTACTAGCCCCTTTCCGGGCGAGCAGTACTTC
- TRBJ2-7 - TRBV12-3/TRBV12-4 CASSPGASLKEYF TGTGCCAGCAGCCCGGGAGCCAGTTTAAAGGAGTACTTC
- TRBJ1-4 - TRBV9 CASSVGGLDEKLFF TGTGCCAGCAGCGTAGGGGGACTAGATGAAAAACTGTTTTTT
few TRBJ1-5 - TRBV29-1 CSVEDSPGQPQHF TGCAGCGTTGAGGACAGTCCGGGACAGCCCCAGCATTTT
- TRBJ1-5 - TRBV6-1 CASSEEWAGGSRWDQPQHF TGTGCCAGCAGTGAAGAGTGGGCTGGAGGGTCGAGGTGGGATCAGCCCCAGCATTTT
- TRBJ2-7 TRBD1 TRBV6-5 CASSPGTGVYEQYF TGTGCCAGCAGCCCCGGGACAGGGGTCTACGAGCAGTACTTC
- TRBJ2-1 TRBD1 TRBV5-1 CASSLDRGQGEQFF TGCGCCAGCAGCTTGGACAGGGGGCAGGGTGAGCAGTTCTTC
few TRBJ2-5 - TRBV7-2 CASSLVWGETQYF TGTGCCAGCAGCTTAGTATGGGGGGAGACCCAGTACTTC
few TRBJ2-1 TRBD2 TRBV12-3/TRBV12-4 CASSFGLAPHNEQFF TGTGCCAGCAGTTTTGGACTAGCTCCCCACAATGAGCAGTTCTTC
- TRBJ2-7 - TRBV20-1 CSARGPLTEYEQYF TGCAGTGCTAGAGGACCTCTTACAGAGTACGAGCAGTACTTC
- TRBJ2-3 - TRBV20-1 CSASLGTEEDTQYF TGCAGTGCTAGCCTCGGGACTGAGGAAGATACGCAGTATTTT
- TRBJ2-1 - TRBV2 CASSVRGAHEQFF TGTGCCAGCAGTGTAAGGGGGGCCCATGAGCAGTTCTTC
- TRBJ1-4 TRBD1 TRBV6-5 CASSYRTGGILEEANEKLFF TGTGCCAGCAGTTACCGGACAGGGGGCATATTGGAGGAGGCTAATGAAAAACTGTTTTTT
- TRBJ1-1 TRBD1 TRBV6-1 CAILLDPGSGQGVFYAEAFF TGTGCCATCCTACTAGACCCGGGGTCGGGACAGGGAGTTTTTTACGCTGAAGCTTTCTTT
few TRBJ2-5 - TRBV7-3 CASSLFPIARGTETQYF TGTGCCAGCAGCTTGTTTCCTATAGCAAGGGGGACGGAGACCCAGTACTTC
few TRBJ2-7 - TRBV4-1 CASSQGIGGAAYEQYF TGCGCCAGCAGCCAAGGGATCGGCGGGGCTGCCTACGAGCAGTACTTC
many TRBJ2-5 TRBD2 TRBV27 CASSARFSGGSQETQYF TGTGCCAGCAGTGCCCGTTTTAGCGGGGGGTCCCAAGAGACCCAGTACTTC
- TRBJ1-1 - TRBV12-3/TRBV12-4 CASSLQGREASEAFF TGTGCCAGCAGTTTACAGGGCAGGGAGGCCTCTGAAGCTTTCTTT
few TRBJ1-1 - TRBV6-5 CASRGDTEAFF TGTGCCAGCAGGGGTGACACTGAAGCTTTCTTT
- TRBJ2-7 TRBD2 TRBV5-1 CASSWGSGYEQYF TGCGCCAGCAGCTGGGGTAGCGGGTACGAGCAGTACTTC
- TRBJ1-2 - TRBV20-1 CSAQQSNYGYTF TGCAGTGCCCAACAGTCTAACTATGGCTACACCTTC
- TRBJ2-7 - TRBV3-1 CASGQGGIVSYEQYF TGTGCCAGCGGCCAAGGGGGGATCGTCTCCTACGAGCAGTACTTC
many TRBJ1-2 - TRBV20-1 CSARPLDTNYGYTF TGCAGTGCTAGACCCCTCGACACTAACTATGGCTACACCTTC
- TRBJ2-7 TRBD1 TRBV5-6 CTSFGQGSPYEQYF TGTACCAGCTTTGGACAGGGGTCCCCCTACGAGCAGTACTTC
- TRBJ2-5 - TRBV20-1 CSATGSVTQETQYF TGCAGTGCTACCGGGAGCGTAACTCAAGAGACCCAGTACTTC
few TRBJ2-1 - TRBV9 CASSHTNLIYNEQFF TGTGCCAGCAGCCATACTAATCTTATCTACAATGAGCAGTTCTTC
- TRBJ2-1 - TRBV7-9 CASSLVSVDNEQFF TGTGCCAGCAGCTTAGTGTCAGTCGACAATGAGCAGTTCTTC